The next 29 T cell receptor beta chains were all read from a single sample in a study of cytomegalovirus exposure and HLA in healthy donors. Clones were sequenced by immunoSEQ multiplex PCR, and TCRdb holds only the in-frame ones, with some missing. Among 200,000 to 250,000 clones, around 87% were seen once, and the ten largest hold 2%. The sample comprised PBMCs. Source of these receptors: a woman aged 18-30 years in good health and CMV-seropositive.

V usage is TRBV21-1 and J usage is TRBJ2-7; the table's D call, TRBD2, has no DNA check behind it. TRBV21-1 represents a pseudogene. CDR3 size: 13 residues. CDR3 protein: CASGKREAYEQYF. CDR3 sequence (DNA): TGTGCCAGCGGGAAAAGGGAGGCCTACGAGCAGTACTTC.

The rearrangement links TRBV28 to TRBJ2-2; 11 bases match TRBD2. Germline V gene data show CDR1 as MDHEN and CDR2 as SYDVKM. The V gene end was trimmed by 7 bases and the J gene end by 4 bases; junction bases not matched to a gene: 8. The CDR3 length is 16 residues. The CDR3 spells CASTPLAGESTGELFF. DNA for the CDR3: TGTGCCAGCACCCCACTAGCGGGAGAGTCCACCGGGGAGCTGTTTTTT.

This sequence joins TRBV7-9 and TRBJ1-5, with 9 bases identical to TRBD1. The germline CDR1 and CDR2 sequences are SEHNR and FQNEAQ (reference sequence). This CDR3 is 16 amino acids long. Trimming took 3 bases from V and 2 from J; bases not matched to a gene: 5. The CDR3: CASSLDRGGGNQPQHF. The CDR3 region has the DNA TGTGCCAGCAGCTTGGACAGGGGAGGGGGCAATCAGCCCCAGCATTTT. Together with reference TRBV7-9 and TRBJ1-5, the CDR3 gives the full variable domain: DTGVSQNPRHKITKRGQNVTFRCDPISEHNRLYWYRQTLGQGPEFLTYFQNEAQLEKSRLLSDRFSAERPKGSFSTLEIQRTEQGDSAMYLCASSLDRGGGNQPQHFGDGTRLSIL.

The V call is TRBV23-1, the J call TRBJ2-7, with D unclear. TRBV23-1 is an ORF; its function is uncertain. The CDR3 loop spans 14 amino acids. V lost 3 bases, J lost 2 bases, and 11 bases lay in between. This CDR3 is CASSHRYGPYEQYF. CDR3 bases: TGCGCCAGCAGTCACAGGTACGGCCCCTACGAGCAGTACTTC.

The chain combines TRBV30 with TRBJ2-5; TRBD1 agrees at 7 bases. This CDR3 has 13 residues. V dropped 0 bases and J dropped 4; count of bases not matched to a gene: 2. The germline CDR1 and CDR2 sequences are GTSNPN and SVGIG (reference sequence). CDR3 DNA sequence: TGTGCCTGGAGTGTACAGGGGATAGAGACCCAGTACTTC. Its protein product is CAWSVQGIETQYF.

A single count supports this clone. The chain links TRBV5-6 to TRBJ2-1; maybe TRBD2 (6 bases). V gave up 4 bases and J gave up 9 bases, with 20 bases separating them. CDR1 SGHDT and CDR2 YYEEEE come from the germline V gene. CDR3 length: 15 amino acids. CDR3 loop: CASSLGTAMGAEQFF. For the CDR3, the DNA is TGTGCCAGCAGCCTGGGGACTGCAATGGGTGCTGAGCAGTTCTTC.

The chain is built from TRBV5-6 and TRBJ1-2; 7 bases agree with TRBD1. The CDR3 consists of 15 residues. CDR1 SGHDT and CDR2 YYEEEE come from the germline V gene. J was trimmed by 2 bases and V by 2 bases; bases with no gene match: 6. The CDR3 is CASSLRGRKNYGYTF. In nucleotides, the CDR3 is TGTGCCAGCAGCTTAAGGGGGCGTAAGAACTATGGCTACACCTTC. The entire variable domain, with the rest obtained from reference TRBV5-6 and TRBJ1-2, is as follows: DAGVTQSPTHLIKTRGQQVTLRCSPKSGHDTVSWYQQALGQGPQFIFQYYEEEERQRGNFPDRFSGHQFPNYSSELNVNALLLGDSALYLCASSLRGRKNYGYTFGSGTRLTVV.

V usage is TRBV27 and J usage is TRBJ2-7; 9 nucleotides line up with TRBD1. Germline lookup yields CDR1 MNHEY and CDR2 SMNVEV (reference sequence). The V and J ends lost 3 bases and 3 bases, in that order; junction bases with no gene match: 6. The CDR3 extends over 15 amino acids. The CDR3 DNA sequence: TGTGCCAGCAGTTTTTCCGGGACAGGGATCTACGAGCAGTACTTC. Translation: CASSFSGTGIYEQYF.

The chain links TRBV9 to TRBJ2-3; 7 nucleotides line up with TRBD2. The CDR3 loop spans 15 amino acids. V lost 4 bases and J lost 4; bases outside the gene matches: 9. Germline V gene data show CDR1 as SGDLS and CDR2 as YYNGEE. For the CDR3, the DNA is TGTGCCAGCAGCTCAGGACTAGTTAGCGCAGATACGCAGTATTTT. Translating gives CASSSGLVSADTQYF.

The CDR3 sequence: CAISVGPKSEKLFF. The CDR3 DNA reads TGTGCCATCAGTGTTGGGCCGAAAAGTGAAAAACTGTTTTTT. The chain uses TRBV10-3 and TRBJ1-4, with unresolved D. The CDR3 runs 14 residues. Germline assignment: CDR1 ENHRY and CDR2 SYGVKD. V lost 4 bases to trimming and J lost 7 bases, with 13 bases between them.

The V call is TRBV19, the J call TRBJ2-7, with 7 bases that match TRBD1. Looked up from germline, CDR1 is LNHDA and CDR2 is SQIVND (reference sequence). The V and J ends lost 1 base and 3 bases, in that order; junction bases with no gene match: 3. The CDR3 sequence is 14 residues long. CDR3 DNA: TGTGCCAGTAGTATAGGGGGACAGAGCTACGAGCAGTACTTC. Amino acid sequence: CASSIGGQSYEQYF.

V gene TRBV7-9 combines with J gene TRBJ2-1; 9 bases agree with TRBD2. The CDR3 is made up of 17 amino acids. The germline V gene encodes CDR1 SEHNR and CDR2 FQNEAQ (reference sequence). V shed 1 base, J shed 9 bases, and the junction held 13 bases outside the gene matches. CDR3 region: CASSLGRGAGGLFEQFF. In DNA, the CDR3 is TGTGCCAGCAGCTTAGGGAGGGGAGCGGGAGGTCTCTTTGAGCAGTTCTTC.

The genes are TRBV28 and TRBJ2-3; TRBD1 matches at 9 bases. Germline CDR1 reads MDHEN; CDR2 reads SYDVKM. Germline trimming cut 5 bases from V and 0 bases from J; bases unmatched to any gene: 3. The CDR3 has 15 amino acids. The CDR3 region is CASSGTGRSTDTQYF. The CDR3 nucleotides read TGTGCCAGCAGTGGGACAGGGAGGAGCACAGATACGCAGTATTTT.

The genes are TRBV4-1 and TRBJ2-7; 11 positions agree with TRBD2. From germline, CDR1 is MGHRA and CDR2 YSYEKL. This CDR3 has 17 residues. Germline trimming cut 0 bases from V and 3 bases from J; bases unmatched to any gene: 7. This CDR3 is CASSQEEGLAEIYEQYF. CDR3 bases: TGCGCCAGCAGCCAAGAAGAGGGACTAGCGGAGATCTACGAGCAGTACTTC.

There are a few counts of this clone. The chain uses TRBV9 and TRBJ1-2, with D possibly TRBD1 on 5 matching bases. The CDR3 has 15 residues. V was cut by 5 bases and J by 2 bases, with 16 bases left in between. Germline values: CDR1 SGDLS, CDR2 YYNGEE. CDR3 DNA: TGTGCCAGCAGTGGGGAGGGTTGGGGCAACTATGGCTACACCTTC. Protein product: CASSGEGWGNYGYTF. The full variable domain, in which reference TRBV9 and TRBJ1-2 provide the parts outside the CDR3, is DSGVTQTPKHLITATGQRVTLRCSPRSGDLSVYWYQQSLDQGLQFLIQYYNGEERAKGNILERFSAQQFPDLHSELNLSSLELGDSALYFCASSGEGWGNYGYTFGSGTRLTVV.

The chain carries TRBV5-4 and TRBJ1-1, with a weak D call TRBD1 (5 bases). CDR1 SGHNT and CDR2 YYREEE come from the germline V gene (reference sequence). Deletions cut 1 base from V and 4 bases from J, with 14 bases between. The CDR3 covers 15 residues. The CDR3 loop is CASSLTWTLGTEAFF. CDR3 DNA: TGTGCCAGCAGCTTGACCTGGACATTAGGCACTGAAGCTTTCTTT.

The rearrangement links TRBV7-2 to TRBJ2-7; TRBD1 aligns across 8 bases. The CDR3 loop spans 14 amino acids. V lost 5 bases, J lost 5 bases, and 8 bases stayed unmatched. From germline, CDR1 is SGHTA and CDR2 FQGNSA. CDR3 in DNA: TGTGCCAGCAGCCACTGGGACAGGATCCACGAGCAGTACTTC. Translation gives CASSHWDRIHEQYF.

This sequence joins TRBV28 and TRBJ2-1, with D perhaps TRBD2 (6 bases). The germline gives CDR1 MDHEN, CDR2 SYDVKM. CDR3 length equals 18 residues. V lost 4 bases and J lost 0, with 19 bases in between. CDR3 amino acids: CASSYPRRERGSYNEQFF. In DNA form, the CDR3 reads TGTGCCAGCAGTTACCCCCGGCGGGAAAGGGGCTCCTACAATGAGCAGTTCTTC. Full variable domain (outside the CDR3, taken from reference TRBV28 and TRBJ2-1): DVKVTQSSRYLVKRTGEKVFLECVQDMDHENMFWYRQDPGLGLRLIYFSYDVKMKEKGDIPEGYSVSREKKERFSLILESASTNQTSMYLCASSYPRRERGSYNEQFFGPGTRLTVL.

The CDR3 DNA sequence: TGCAGCGTTGAAGAAGCAGGGCAGGACCCCTACGAGCAGTACTTC. It encodes CSVEEAGQDPYEQYF. V usage is TRBV29-1 and J usage is TRBJ2-7, with a weak D call TRBD1 (5 bases). Trimming took 0 bases from V and 2 from J, leaving 14 bases between them. The CDR3 is made up of 15 amino acids. From germline, CDR1 is SQVTM and CDR2 ANQGSEA.

This clone appeared many times. This chain connects TRBV7-9 to TRBJ2-1; 10 bases agree with TRBD2. CDR3 size: 14 residues. Unmatched junction bases numbered 4, after V lost 5 bases and J lost 6 bases. In germline, CDR1 is SEHNR, CDR2 FQNEAQ (reference sequence). CDR3 in DNA: TGTGCCAGCAGCGGAGCGGGAGGGGGCAATGAGCAGTTCTTC. Translated: CASSGAGGGNEQFF.

This chain links TRBV18 with TRBJ2-1, with 9 positions matching TRBD1. Trimming took 2 bases from V and 4 from J; bases not matched to a gene: 6. The CDR3 is 16 amino acids. Germline V lookup: CDR1 KGHSH, CDR2 LQKENI. CDR3 sequence (DNA): TGTGCCAGCTCACCAGGGACAGGGTTGCTTTACAATGAGCAGTTCTTC. Residues: CASSPGTGLLYNEQFF.

The genes are TRBV10-3 and TRBJ2-3, with 9 bases aligning to TRBD1. The CDR3 length is 16 residues. The germline gives CDR1 ENHRY, CDR2 SYGVKD. Trimming cost V 6 bases and J 4 bases; bases outside gene matches: 11. The CDR3 sequence: CAISRDVTGGADTQYF. Here the CDR3 DNA reads TGTGCCATCAGCAGGGATGTAACAGGGGGCGCAGATACGCAGTATTTT.

In nucleotides, the CDR3 is TGTGCCAGCTCACAGACAGGGGGCGCGATGAACACTGAAGCTTTCTTT. Translated: CASSQTGGAMNTEAFF. This sequence joins TRBV18 and TRBJ1-1; 10 bases map to TRBD1. The junction had 5 bases not matched to a gene; V was cut back by 4 bases and J by 0 bases. This CDR3 is built from 16 residues. The germline gives CDR1 KGHSH, CDR2 LQKENI.

This chain connects TRBV6-5 to TRBJ2-5; TRBD1 is a possible D gene (6 bases). Germline loops: CDR1 MNHEY, CDR2 SVGAGI. Trimming pared 5 bases from V and 5 bases from J, leaving 15 bases between. This CDR3 comprises 14 residues. The chain's CDR3 is CASSADRLPETQYF. CDR3 nucleotide sequence: TGTGCCAGCAGTGCCGACAGGTTGCCGGAGACCCAGTACTTC.

In its sample, this clone was seen once. The V and J genes are TRBV4-1 and TRBJ1-1; no clear D. Germline CDR1 reads MGHRA; CDR2 reads YSYEKL. This CDR3 comprises 13 residues. V was trimmed by 1 base and J by 11 bases, leaving 14 bases between them. The CDR3 DNA is TGCGCCAGCAGCCAAGTTTACGCAGGCCCCGCTTTCTTT. Translating gives CASSQVYAGPAFF.

This CDR3 reads CASSLIKFRGDTQYF. CDR3 sequence (DNA): TGTGCCAGCAGCTTAATTAAGTTCCGGGGAGATACGCAGTATTTT. The chain has TRBV11-2 and TRBJ2-3; D is possibly TRBD2 (5 bases). Per germline, CDR1 SGHAT and CDR2 FQNNGV. With 2 bases removed from V and 5 bases from J, the gap between germline ends came to 14 bases. The CDR3 extends over 15 amino acids.

This clone was recorded a few times. V gene TRBV29-1 combines with J gene TRBJ1-5, with D perhaps matching TRBD1 (5 bases). The CDR3 spans 12 residues. The germline V gene has CDR1 SQVTM and CDR2 ANQGSEA. Trimming cost V 5 bases and J 6 bases, with 11 bases left between them. CDR3 residues: CSVSGQGQPQHF. The CDR3 DNA reads TGCAGCGTTTCAGGGCAGGGTCAGCCCCAGCATTTT. The variable domain in full, completed from reference TRBV29-1 and TRBJ1-5, reads SAVISQKPSRDICQRGTSLTIQCQVDSQVTMMFWYRQQPGQSLTLIATANQGSEATYESGFVIDKFPISRPNLTFSTLTVSNMSPEDSSIYLCSVSGQGQPQHFGDGTRLSIL.

This chain connects TRBV28 to TRBJ2-4; D may be TRBD1 (5 bases). CDR3 length equals 18 residues. In germline, CDR1 is MDHEN, CDR2 SYDVKM. V gave up 2 bases and J gave up 1 base, with 18 bases separating them. CDR3 coding DNA: TGTGCCAGCAGTTTACCCAATGCAGGGCGGTTGGCCAAAAACATTCAGTACTTC. Its translation: CASSLPNAGRLAKNIQYF.

The gene calls are TRBV27 and TRBJ2-1, with TRBD1 matching 11 bases. The CDR3 length is 16 residues. J was trimmed by 2 bases and V by 6 bases; bases with no gene match: 6. In germline, CDR1 is MNHEY, CDR2 SMNVEV (reference sequence). The CDR3: CASSRGTGGPYNEQFF. In DNA, the CDR3 is TGTGCCAGCAGCCGCGGGACAGGGGGACCCTACAATGAGCAGTTCTTC.